This T cell receptor beta chain was sequenced for a study of graft-versus-host responses after intestinal transplantation. Study context: All recipients were transplanted with multivisceral, liver-intestinal, or isolated intestinal grafts.

As to this clone: Antigen specificity is unknown.

Study-level points and caveats: Ileal or blood samples showed some GvH clones first, and such clones were also found in recipient marrow.

Lamina propria and intraepithelial lymphocytes were released by processing graft tissue. J lost 0 bases, V lost 1 base, and 0 bases had no gene match. Germline assignment: CDR1 KGHSH and CDR2 LQKENI. This CDR3 contains 15 residues. The repertoire was sequenced with immunoSEQ multiplex PCR; TCRdb's copy has only in-frame clones and lacks some. This table holds more than 13,000 clones, around 70% found once. Sequencing used ileum tissue, obtained 700 to 800 days after intestinal transplantation. V gene TRBV18 combines with J gene TRBJ2-3, with 8 nucleotides matching TRBD2. The TCR sequence derives from a human patient who received an intestinal transplant, so some T cells may come from the graft donor. CDR3: CASSPLAGSTDTQYF. As DNA, the CDR3 is TGTGCCAGCTCACCACTAGCGGGAAGCACAGATACGCAGTATTTT.